This TCR beta chain was captured by sequencing in a study of CD8+CD57+ T cells in acquired aplastic anemia. Trimming took off 0 bases at V and 3 bases at J, with 21 bases between the two ends. Germline CDR1 and CDR2: ENHRY and SYGVKD. The CDR3 loop spans 18 amino acids. General study findings and limits: In CD8+ cells, Simpson's diversity showed no significant difference between patients and controls.

This clonotype was picked up one time. Its antigen is not identified. Sequenced patients had shown CD8+CD57+ cell expansion by flow cytometry. Investigators profiled TCR beta VDJ and CDR3 from genomic DNA template. TCRdb re-called the reads with MiXCR, one entry per CDR3 protein. This table has roughly 170,000 distinct CDR3 sequences, about 44% appearing once. Sequences were obtained from sorted CD4+, CD8+, or CD8+CD57+ T cells (not recorded which) from PBMCs. The receptor's source is a human donor with aplastic anemia. This rearrangement joins TRBV10-3 to TRBJ2-7, with D possibly being TRBD1 (7 bases). Here the CDR3 DNA reads TGTGCCATCAGTGAGTCTTATGCAGGGACAGCGGGCCACTACGAGCAGTACTTC. Translating gives CAISESYAGTAGHYEQYF.